The 16 T cell receptor beta chains presented below share a single source sample, sequenced in a study of PD-1 blockade in classical Hodgkin lymphoma. Assay used: immunoSEQ multiplex PCR; TCRdb lists only in-frame clones, some missing. The data contain tens of thousands of clones, around nine tenths of them seen just once; the ten biggest clones take up roughly 0.38%. Regarding time point: newly diagnosed, previously untreated cHL patient sample. CD4+ T cells were purified from thawed PBMCs by negative selection. The specimen was CD4+ T cells from blood. These receptors all stem from a human donor with classical Hodgkin lymphoma.

The V call is TRBV4-2, the J call TRBJ1-2; D gene ambiguous. CDR3 length equals 14 residues. Deletions cut 0 bases from V and 2 bases from J, with 7 bases between. The germline V gene has CDR1 LGHNA and CDR2 YNFKEQ. CDR3 nucleotide sequence: TGTGCCAGCAGCCAAGATCGATCCAACTATGGCTACACCTTC. Its protein product is CASSQDRSNYGYTF.

For this clone: Other DNA sequences from this sample encode an identical CDR3 as well. The rearrangement links TRBV10-3 to TRBJ1-1, with a possible D match to TRBD1 (5 bases). V shed 6 bases and J shed 3 bases, with 20 bases lying between them. The V gene's germline CDR1 is ENHRY and CDR2 SYGVKD. The CDR3 extends over 16 amino acids. CDR3 nucleotides: TGTGCCATCAGCGACCCGAGGGGCAGGAGGGACACTGAAGCTTTCTTT. Translation gives CAISDPRGRRDTEAFF.

The V call is TRBV5-5, the J call TRBJ2-4; weak D call: TRBD1 (6 bases). Germline assignment: CDR1 SGHKS and CDR2 YYEKEE (reference sequence). The CDR3 has 15 residues. V lost 4 bases and J 6 bases, leaving 17 bases between the germline ends. The CDR3 region is CASSRLALGGNIQYF. The CDR3 coding sequence is TGTGCCAGCAGCCGACTTGCCTTAGGGGGAAACATTCAGTACTTC.

The V gene is TRBV5-1, the J gene TRBJ2-3; D is ambiguous. The CDR3 has 12 amino acids. With 4 bases removed from V and 6 bases from J, the gap between germline ends came to 9 bases. From germline, CDR1 is SGHRS and CDR2 YFSETQ. The CDR3 spells CASSVPGDTQYF. The DNA of the CDR3 is TGCGCCAGCAGCGTCCCGGGCGATACGCAGTATTTT.

The V gene is TRBV23-1, the J gene TRBJ2-4; the D gene could be TRBD1 or TRBD2 (6 bases each). TRBV23-1 is identified as an open reading frame with a role that is uncertain. The V end lost 0 bases, the J end lost 3 bases, and 24 bases lay between the germline ends. CDR3 length equals 20 residues. The DNA for the CDR3 is TGCGCCAGCAGTCAATCGGGCCCGGGACATAAGGGGGAGGACAAAAACATTCAGTACTTC. This gives the protein CASSQSGPGHKGEDKNIQYF.

The rearrangement uses TRBV5-1 and TRBJ2-1, with 8 bases fitting TRBD1. The CDR3 loop spans 15 amino acids. In germline, CDR1 is SGHRS, CDR2 YFSETQ. J lost 3 bases, V lost 3 bases, and 5 bases had no gene match. CDR3 sequence: CASSSGQAIYNEQFF. CDR3 nucleotides: TGCGCCAGCAGCTCGGGACAGGCAATCTACAATGAGCAGTTCTTC.

The V call is TRBV5-5, the J call TRBJ1-5; TRBD1 aligns across 8 bases. The CDR3 loop spans 13 amino acids. After removal of 5 bases from V and 11 bases from J, the junction contained 9 bases not matched to a gene. Looked up from germline, CDR1 is SGHKS and CDR2 is YYEKEE (reference sequence). The CDR3 coding sequence is TGTGCCAGCAGTCGTTGGACGGACAGGGCCCAGCATTTT. It yields the protein CASSRWTDRAQHF.

J is TRBJ2-7 and V is TRBV28; 7 nucleotides align to TRBD1. The CDR3 is 16 amino acids. V lost 5 bases, J lost 7 bases, and 17 bases stayed unmatched. The germline V gene has CDR1 MDHEN and CDR2 SYDVKM. The DNA for the CDR3 is TGTGCCAGCAGTCCCTTGTCCGGGCCCAGGGGGTGGGAGCAGTACTTC. Encoded protein: CASSPLSGPRGWEQYF.

V and J are TRBV18 and TRBJ2-3; either TRBD1 or TRBD2 may supply D (6 bases each). Per the germline V gene, CDR1 is KGHSH and CDR2 is LQKENI. The ends were cut back, 6 bases at V and 5 bases at J, with 18 bases in the middle. CDR3 length equals 15 residues. CDR3 loop: CASSFNRGPLDTQYF. In DNA, the CDR3 is TGTGCCAGCTCCTTCAATCGGGGGCCGTTAGATACGCAGTATTTT.

The chain has TRBV6-5 and TRBJ2-5, with D perhaps assigned TRBD1 or TRBD2 (5 bases each). The V end lost 5 bases, the J end lost 5 bases, and 12 bases lay between the germline ends. The CDR3 length is 13 residues. From germline, CDR1 is MNHEY and CDR2 SVGAGI. CDR3 residues: CASSTPGRETQYF. CDR3 sequence (DNA): TGTGCCAGCAGTACCCCGGGGCGGGAGACCCAGTACTTC.

This clone was seen just once. This chain connects TRBV25-1 to TRBJ1-1, with 7 bases aligning to TRBD1. J was trimmed by 4 bases and V by 7 bases; bases with no gene match: 6. The CDR3 runs to 13 residues. Germline CDR1 and CDR2: MGHDK and SYGVNS. For the CDR3, the DNA is TGTGCCAGCACCCCGACAGGGAGCACTGAAGCTTTCTTT. It translates to CASTPTGSTEAFF.

This clone appeared once. The chain recombines TRBV15 with TRBJ2-5, with 9 nucleotides matching TRBD1. V lost 3 bases to trimming and J lost 5 bases; unmatched junction nucleotides: 1. Germline lookup yields CDR1 LNHNV and CDR2 YYDKDF (reference sequence). There are 13 residues in the CDR3. DNA for the CDR3: TGTGCCACCAGCAGGGGGACAGGGGAGACCCAGTACTTC. Translation gives CATSRGTGETQYF.

The genes are TRBV5-6 and TRBJ2-3, with 8 bases fitting TRBD2. The ends lost 4 bases at V and 3 bases at J; junction bases unmatched: 10. Germline CDR1 SGHDT, CDR2 YYEEEE. The CDR3 runs 16 residues. CDR3 region: CASSGGRGGWTDTQYF. The CDR3 DNA reads as TGTGCCAGCAGCGGAGGACGCGGGGGGTGGACAGATACGCAGTATTTT.

V and J are TRBV5-1 and TRBJ2-5, with unresolved D. The CDR3 runs to 12 residues. Germline-derived CDR1 and CDR2 are SGHRS and YFSETQ. V was clipped by 4 bases and J by 3 bases, with 7 bases between them. The DNA of the CDR3 is TGCGCCAGCAGCCCGCTCAAAGAGACCCAGTACTTC. This gives the protein CASSPLKETQYF.

The rearrangement links TRBV7-3 to TRBJ2-2, with D possibly TRBD2 on 5 matching bases. Germline assignment: CDR1 SGHTA and CDR2 FQGTGA. This CDR3 is built from 13 residues. The V end was cut by 5 bases, the J end by 9 bases, with 13 bases between. The CDR3 nucleotides are TGTGCCAGCAGCCCCGGGGAAGGGAGGGAGCTGTTTTTT. Its translation: CASSPGEGRELFF.

This chain uses TRBV9 with TRBJ1-1; D may be TRBD1 (5 bases). V shed 0 bases and J shed 4 bases, with 19 bases lying between them. The CDR3 runs to 17 residues. CDR1 is SGDLS, CDR2 YYNGEE, per germline. CDR3: CASSVVWDDCVSTEAFF. CDR3 nucleotide sequence: TGTGCCAGCAGCGTAGTATGGGACGACTGTGTTTCCACTGAAGCTTTCTTT.